A selection of T cell receptor beta chains follows, all from one sample in a study of shared clonotypes between healthy human individuals. Measured with immunoSEQ multiplex PCR; TCRdb has only the in-frame clones, and not every one. The sample yields fewer than 600,000 clones, 60% to 80% seen once. Sequenced sample: PBMCs. Receptors originate from a woman aged 40 to 49 in good health. Some clones in this sample may be carry-over from other donors' samples. CDR3s include the opening cysteine and the closing phenylalanine or tryptophan. D genes are given only for firm matches. Expanded clones get a size class; other rows say once, few or many, or leave the size out.

.,.,TRBJ1-5,TRBV30,TGTGCCTGGAGTGCCCTAACAGGGTATCAGCCCCAGCATTTT,CAWSALTGYQPQHF
TRBD1,.,TRBJ1-2,TRBV5-1,TGCGCCAGCAGCTCGGGACAGCGCGCTAGCTATGGCTACACCTTC,CASSSGQRASYGYTF
.,once,TRBJ2-5,TRBV5-1,TGCGCCAGCAGACTAGGGACGGCTAAAGAGACCCAGTACTTC,CASRLGTAKETQYF
.,.,TRBJ2-3,TRBV5-4,TGTGCCAGCAGCATCTGGAATGGAGGGAGAACAGATACGCAGTATTTT,CASSIWNGGRTDTQYF
TRBD1,.,TRBJ2-7,TRBV6-6,TGTGCCAGCAATCGACAGGGCTACGAGCAGTACTTC,CASNRQGYEQYF
TRBD1,.,TRBJ1-2,TRBV30,TGTGCCTGGAGCGCTGGGACAGGGAGAAGCTATGGCTACACCTTC,CAWSAGTGRSYGYTF
TRBD2,.,TRBJ2-3,TRBV5-1,TGCGCCAGCAGCCGGTATCCGGGACTAGATACAGATACGCAGTATTTT,CASSRYPGLDTDTQYF
TRBD2,.,TRBJ2-5,TRBV4-2,TGTGCCAGCAGCCATTCATCTACGCCGGGACTAGCGGGAGGGCTAGAGACCCAGTACTTC,CASSHSSTPGLAGGLETQYF
.,.,TRBJ2-7,TRBV29-1,TGCAGCGCCAGAACTAGACTCGGCGATTCCGAGCAGTACTTC,CSARTRLGDSEQYF
.,.,TRBJ2-3,TRBV28,TGTGCCAGCAGTATAAACACAGATACGCAGTATTTT,CASSINTDTQYF
TRBD2,.,TRBJ2-7,TRBV10-3,TGTGCCATCAAGGACCAGCGGGAGGACCACGAGCAGTACTTC,CAIKDQREDHEQYF
TRBD1,few,TRBJ2-2,TRBV7-6,TGTGCCAGCAGCCGCAGGGGGCGGAACACCGGGGAGCTGTTTTTT,CASSRRGRNTGELFF
.,.,TRBJ1-3,TRBV6-1,TGTGCCAGCAGTGAAGGCGGTCTCTCTGGAAACACCATATATTTT,CASSEGGLSGNTIYF
.,.,TRBJ2-4,TRBV5-1,TGCGCCAGCAGCCATGGGACGGAAGCCAAAAACATTCAGTACTTC,CASSHGTEAKNIQYF
TRBD1,.,TRBJ2-7,TRBV5-1,TGCGCCAGCAGCCCGGGACAGAACCCCTACGAGCAGTACTTC,CASSPGQNPYEQYF
TRBD1,.,TRBJ1-1,TRBV2,TGTGCCAGCAGTGGTGGACAGGCTCTTGAAGCTTTCTTT,CASSGGQALEAFF